A selection of T cell receptor beta chains follows, all from one sample in a study of control samples from healthy donors and cancer patients. The assay was immunoSEQ multiplex PCR, and TCRdb's table has in-frame clones only and misses some. In the table there are around 94,000 clones, roughly 94% of which are singletons. Sequencing was carried out using blood. Every receptor here comes from a woman aged 18-29 years in good health. CDR3s include the opening cysteine and the closing phenylalanine or tryptophan. A D gene is named only where the DNA matches it firmly. Expanded clones are given a class, and other clones once, few, many or no size at all.

V gene	J gene	D gene	clone size	CDR3 protein	CDR3 DNA
TRBV28	TRBJ1-5	NA	NA	CASSLGAQPQHF	TGTGCCAGCAGTTTAGGAGCCCAACCCCAGCATTTT
TRBV12-5	TRBJ1-4	TRBD1	NA	CASGPDRGLEKLFF	TGTGCTAGTGGTCCGGACAGGGGGCTTGAAAAACTGTTTTTT
TRBV18	TRBJ1-6	NA	once	CASSLRTDFYNSPLHF	TGTGCCAGCTCACTTCGGACAGACTTCTATAATTCACCCCTCCACTTT
TRBV11-1	TRBJ2-1	NA	NA	CASSLQGYEQFF	TGTGCCAGCAGCTTACAGGGGTATGAGCAGTTCTTC
TRBV7-9	TRBJ1-5	NA	NA	CASSLVGGPVGQPQHF	TGTGCCAGCAGCTTAGTAGGGGGACCCGTGGGGCAGCCCCAGCATTTT
TRBV6-1	TRBJ1-2	NA	NA	CASREPLTLQSHYGYTF	TGTGCCAGCAGGGAACCCCTGACCCTACAGTCTCACTATGGCTACACCTTC
TRBV2	TRBJ1-4	NA	NA	CASRRGDEKLFF	TGTGCCAGCAGACGGGGCGATGAAAAACTGTTTTTT
TRBV18	TRBJ2-7	NA	NA	CASSPRGLALSYEQYF	TGTGCCAGCTCACCCCGCGGCCTAGCATTATCGTACGAGCAGTACTTC
TRBV6-5	TRBJ1-2	NA	NA	CASSTQPYSNYGYTF	TGTGCCAGCAGTACTCAACCGTACTCTAACTATGGCTACACCTTC
TRBV5-1	TRBJ1-6	NA	NA	CASAPGTINSPLHF	TGCGCCAGCGCCCCGGGTACGATCAATTCACCCCTCCACTTT
TRBV27	TRBJ2-1	TRBD1	NA	CASSPLLGTGTYNEQFF	TGTGCCAGCAGTCCACTCCTCGGGACAGGGACCTACAATGAGCAGTTCTTC
TRBV4-3	TRBJ1-2	NA	NA	CASSQAGGYGYTF	TGCGCCAGCAGCCAAGCAGGTGGCTATGGCTACACCTTC
TRBV2	TRBJ1-3	NA	NA	CASSENAGNTIYF	TGTGCCAGCAGTGAAAACGCTGGAAACACCATATATTTT
TRBV2	TRBJ1-1	NA	NA	CASSEARQNTEAFF	TGTGCCAGCAGTGAAGCGAGGCAGAACACTGAAGCTTTCTTT
TRBV13	TRBJ2-7	TRBD2	NA	CASSSSGAYYEQYF	TGTGCCAGCAGCTCAAGCGGGGCTTACTACGAGCAGTACTTC
TRBV6-1	TRBJ1-2	NA	NA	CASSDELGYTF	TGTGCCAGCAGTGACGAACTTGGCTACACCTTC
TRBV10-2	TRBJ2-7	NA	NA	CASTQLASRHEQYF	TGCGCCAGCACTCAACTAGCCTCTCGACACGAGCAGTACTTC
TRBV12-3/TRBV12-4	TRBJ1-5	NA	NA	CASSFSQGQPQHF	TGTGCCAGCAGTTTCTCCCAAGGGCAGCCCCAGCATTTT
TRBV24-1	TRBJ2-1	NA	NA	CATSDFWGREQFF	TGTGCCACCAGTGATTTTTGGGGACGGGAGCAGTTCTTC
TRBV14	TRBJ1-1	NA	NA	CASSPSQLSGRAFF	TGTGCCAGCAGCCCCAGCCAGCTAAGCGGAAGAGCTTTCTTT
TRBV5-4	TRBJ2-3	NA	NA	CASSFGGSTDTQYF	TGTGCCAGCAGCTTCGGGGGCAGCACAGATACGCAGTATTTT
TRBV27	TRBJ2-1	NA	NA	CASSGGANYNEQFF	TGTGCCAGCAGCGGAGGAGCGAATTACAATGAGCAGTTCTTC
TRBV12-5	TRBJ1-1	NA	medium-sized	CASGFRGLTDTEAFF	TGTGCTAGTGGGTTTAGGGGCCTAACTGACACTGAAGCTTTCTTT
TRBV6-2/TRBV6-3	TRBJ1-2	NA	once	CASSYQGTFYGYTF	TGTGCCAGCAGTTACCAGGGGACCTTCTATGGCTACACCTTC
TRBV28	TRBJ2-7	TRBD1	NA	CASSTPGTGSYEQYF	TGTGCCAGCAGTACCCCGGGGACAGGCTCCTACGAGCAGTACTTC
TRBV19	TRBJ2-3	TRBD2	NA	CASSPFAGGPDTQYF	TGTGCCAGTAGTCCTTTCGCGGGAGGGCCAGATACGCAGTATTTT
TRBV4-3	TRBJ2-7	NA	NA	CASSQDFTGGSYEQYF	TGCGCCAGCAGCCAAGATTTCACTGGGGGATCCTACGAGCAGTACTTC
TRBV28	TRBJ2-3	NA	NA	CASSLSDTDTQYF	TGTGCCAGCAGTTTATCTGACACGGATACGCAGTATTTT
TRBV3-1/TRBV3-2	TRBJ2-2	NA	once	CASRLMGGNTGELFF	TGTGCCAGCAGACTCATGGGGGGGAACACCGGGGAGCTGTTTTTT
TRBV2	TRBJ2-5	NA	NA	CASTGQYQETQYF	TGTGCCAGCACGGGGCAGTACCAAGAGACCCAGTACTTC
TRBV5-8	TRBJ2-7	TRBD2	once	CASSGTSFVVEQYF	TGTGCCAGCAGCGGGACTAGTTTTGTCGTCGAGCAGTACTTC
TRBV4-1	TRBJ2-1	TRBD2	NA	CASSSGAGAYNEQFF	TGCGCCAGCAGCTCCGGAGCGGGGGCATACAATGAGCAGTTCTTC
TRBV6-1	TRBJ2-6	TRBD2	NA	CASSEPRRGGRSGANVLTF	TGTGCCAGCAGTGAACCTCGGCGGGGGGGACGGTCTGGGGCCAACGTCCTGACTTTC
TRBV12-3/TRBV12-4	TRBJ2-5	NA	NA	CASSLQETQYF	TGTGCCAGCAGTCTTCAAGAGACCCAGTACTTC
TRBV13	TRBJ2-5	TRBD2	NA	CASSRRTSGRQETQYF	TGTGCCAGCAGCCGAAGGACTAGCGGGCGGCAAGAGACCCAGTACTTC
TRBV5-4	TRBJ2-2	TRBD2	NA	CASSLAASGSRTGELFF	TGTGCCAGCAGCTTGGCGGCTAGCGGGAGCCGGACCGGGGAGCTGTTTTTT
TRBV7-2	TRBJ1-2	TRBD1	NA	CASSLRPGGYYGYTF	TGTGCCAGCAGCTTAAGGCCAGGGGGCTACTATGGCTACACCTTC
TRBV30	TRBJ1-1	NA	NA	CAWSVWGTEAFF	TGTGCCTGGAGTGTATGGGGGACTGAAGCTTTCTTT
TRBV10-3	TRBJ2-1	NA	NA	CAINKQGGVDNEQFF	TGTGCCATCAACAAACAGGGCGGGGTCGACAATGAGCAGTTCTTC
TRBV11-1	TRBJ2-2	NA	NA	CASSPRDTGELFF	TGTGCCAGCAGCCCGAGAGACACCGGGGAGCTGTTTTTT
TRBV21-1	TRBJ1-1	NA	once	CASSRTGGTEAFF	TGTGCCAGCAGCAGGACGGGAGGCACTGAAGCTTTCTTT
TRBV5-6	TRBJ2-1	TRBD2	once	CASSLAGGILGNEQFF	TGTGCCAGCAGCTTGGCGGGGGGAATTCTAGGCAATGAGCAGTTCTTC
TRBV9	TRBJ2-1	NA	once	CASSVGATGRSSEQFF	TGTGCCAGCAGCGTCGGGGCGACAGGTAGATCAAGTGAGCAGTTCTTC
TRBV5-1	TRBJ2-1	TRBD2	NA	CASRREYTYNEQFF	TGCGCCAGCAGGCGGGAGTACACCTACAATGAGCAGTTCTTC
TRBV19	TRBJ1-1	NA	NA	CASSIGRQGVEDTEAFF	TGTGCCAGTAGTATAGGGCGCCAAGGGGTTGAGGACACTGAAGCTTTCTTT
TRBV24-1	TRBJ2-2	NA	NA	CATSNPAAGRGELFF	TGTGCCACCAGTAATCCGGCCGCCGGTCGGGGGGAGCTGTTTTTT
TRBV10-3	TRBJ1-2	NA	NA	CAITRGAGYGYTF	TGTGCCATCACCCGGGGGGCGGGCTATGGCTACACCTTC
TRBV10-3	TRBJ1-4	NA	NA	CAISGRPNEKLFF	TGTGCCATCAGTGGGCGGCCCAATGAAAAACTGTTTTTT
TRBV4-2	TRBJ1-3	TRBD1	once	CASSQADRGLRNTIYF	TGTGCCAGCAGCCAAGCGGACAGGGGGTTAAGAAACACCATATATTTT
TRBV10-3	TRBJ2-1	TRBD2	NA	CAISEAGSSYNEQFF	TGTGCCATCAGTGAAGCGGGGAGCTCCTACAATGAGCAGTTCTTC
TRBV5-6	TRBJ2-3	NA	NA	CASSLGADTQYF	TGTGCCAGCAGCTTGGGAGCGGATACGCAGTATTTT
TRBV4-3	TRBJ2-7	TRBD2	NA	CASSQMGTSGSYEQYF	TGCGCCAGCAGCCAGATGGGGACTAGCGGGAGTTACGAGCAGTACTTC
TRBV20-1	TRBJ1-5	NA	NA	CSASMLGQTYQPQHF	TGCAGTGCTAGTATGCTAGGACAGACCTATCAACCCCAGCATTTT